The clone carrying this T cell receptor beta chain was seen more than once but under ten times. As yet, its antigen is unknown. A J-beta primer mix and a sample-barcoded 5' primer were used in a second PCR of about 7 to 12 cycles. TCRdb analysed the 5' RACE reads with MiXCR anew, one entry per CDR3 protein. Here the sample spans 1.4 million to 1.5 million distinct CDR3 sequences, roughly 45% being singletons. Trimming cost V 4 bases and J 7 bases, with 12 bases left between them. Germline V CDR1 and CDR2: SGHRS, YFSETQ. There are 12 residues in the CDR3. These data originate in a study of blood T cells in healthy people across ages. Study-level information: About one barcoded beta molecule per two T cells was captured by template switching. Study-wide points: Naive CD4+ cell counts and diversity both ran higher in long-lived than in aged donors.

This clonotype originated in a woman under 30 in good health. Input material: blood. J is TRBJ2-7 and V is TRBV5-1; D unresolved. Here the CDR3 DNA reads TGCGCCAGCAGCGCGGCCCAGACGGAGCAGTACTTC. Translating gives CASSAAQTEQYF.